Below are 6 T cell receptor beta chains sequenced from a single sample in a study of cytomegalovirus exposure and HLA in healthy donors. Primers for the PCR totalled 60 Vbeta and 13 Jbeta. Measured with immunoSEQ multiplex PCR; TCRdb has only the in-frame clones, and not every one. The sample has 250,000 to 300,000 clones; roughly 81% are singletons. What was sequenced was PBMCs. Receptors were obtained from a woman aged 40 to 50 in good health and CMV-seropositive.

The J gene is TRBJ1-2, the V gene TRBV11-2; a weak D match, TRBD1 (6 bases). Per the germline V gene, CDR1 is SGHAT and CDR2 is FQNNGV. The CDR3 has 15 residues. Trimming removed 0 bases from V and 6 bases from J, with 14 bases in between. CDR3 in amino acids: CASSLEIGGVDGYTF. In DNA, the CDR3 is TGTGCCAGCAGCTTAGAAATAGGGGGTGTTGATGGCTACACCTTC.

With regard to this clone: At one end the junction does not follow the germline gene, possibly because of a read error. V is TRBV7-9 and J is TRBJ2-7; TRBD1 matches at 7 bases. This CDR3 region has 14 residues. CDR1 and CDR2 from the germline V gene are SEHNR and FQNEAQ (reference sequence). The CDR3 protein is CAGSLKGQTYEQYF. The CDR3 DNA reads TGTGCCGGCAGCTTAAAGGGACAGACCTACGAGCAGTACTTC.

The chain couples TRBV6-5 to TRBJ1-3; D is ambiguous. Germline values: CDR1 MNHEY, CDR2 SVGAGI. The CDR3 runs to 16 residues. Trimming took 0 bases from V and 0 from J, leaving 9 bases between them. In DNA, the CDR3 is TGTGCCAGCAGTTACTCGAACAGATACTCTGGAAACACCATATATTTT. It specifies CASSYSNRYSGNTIYF.

Notes on this clone: The same CDR3 also results from other DNA sequences found in this sample. The CDR3 DNA reads TGCAGCGTTGAACAGGGCACTGAAGCTTTCTTT. Its protein is CSVEQGTEAFF. This sequence joins TRBV29-1 and TRBJ1-1; D may be TRBD1 (5 bases). Germline V gene data show CDR1 as SQVTM and CDR2 as ANQGSEA. The CDR3 has 11 residues. The ends were cut back, 2 bases at V and 4 bases at J, with 5 bases in the middle.

V usage is TRBV5-4 and J usage is TRBJ2-3; 8 bases map to TRBD2. Germline lookup yields CDR1 SGHNT and CDR2 YYREEE (reference sequence). This CDR3 contains 16 residues. V shed 1 base and J 2 bases; nucleotides not matched to a gene: 6. CDR3 coding DNA: TGTGCCAGCAGCTTGCGATTAGCGGGATCCACAGATACGCAGTATTTT. This encodes CASSLRLAGSTDTQYF.

Details on this clone: One junction end does not reproduce the germline sequence, and a read error may be involved. The V and J genes are TRBV4-3 and TRBJ2-6, with 7 positions matching TRBD1. The CDR3 is 18 amino acids. CDR1 is LGHNA, CDR2 YSLEER, per germline. Here the CDR3 reads CASSQDGEGASGANGLTF. DNA of the CDR3: TGCGCCAGCAGCCAAGATGGCGAGGGGGCGTCTGGGGCCAACGGCCTGACTTTC.